The 2 T cell receptor beta chains below were found in one sample sequenced in a study of T cell responses to AZD1222 COVID-19 vaccine. The table came from immunoSEQ multiplex PCR; TCRdb's copy has only in-frame clones and leaves some out. Among over 15,000 clones listed, approximately 90% were seen once. The material was peripheral blood, obtained 28 days after the second AZD1222 dose. These receptors all stem from an adult who received the AZD1222 COVID-19 vaccine.

The chain couples TRBV2 to TRBJ1-5; D perhaps matches TRBD1 (5 bases). Deletions cut 7 bases from V and 0 bases from J, with 13 bases between. Germline V gene sequence: CDR1 SNHLY, CDR2 FYNNEI. The CDR3 loop spans 15 amino acids. The CDR3 region is CASKRTSDSNQPQHF. As DNA, the CDR3 is TGTGCCAGCAAAAGGACATCCGATAGCAATCAGCCCCAGCATTTT.

The chain combines TRBV7-6 with TRBJ2-7; 8 nucleotides align to TRBD1. The junction had 15 bases not matched to a gene; V was cut back by 5 bases and J by 6 bases. The germline gives CDR1 SGHVS, CDR2 FNYEAQ. This CDR3 has 16 amino acids. CDR3 sequence: CASSATGGTAIGEQYF. The CDR3 DNA sequence: TGTGCCAGCAGCGCAACAGGGGGGACAGCCATCGGCGAGCAGTACTTC.